Shown below are 4 T cell receptor beta chains from a single sample sequenced in a study of identical twins. TCRdb redid the calling of the 5' RACE reads with MiXCR, one entry per CDR3 protein. The data show about 660,000 distinct CDR3 sequences, 8% to 9% seen once. This same sample was also taken into another study, of yellow fever vaccine responses in identical twins.

What was sequenced was PBMCs. These receptors were taken from a woman younger than 30 in good health.

This chain joins TRBV13 and TRBJ2-4, with D unclear. This CDR3 has 16 amino acids. Per germline, CDR1 PRHDT and CDR2 FYEKMQ (reference sequence). The germline V and J ends were trimmed by 3 bases and 2 bases, with 14 bases remaining between them. This CDR3 reads CASSFSSGLSKNIQYF. The DNA for the CDR3 is TGTGCCAGCAGCTTTAGTTCCGGGTTATCCAAAAACATTCAGTACTTC.

This clonotype occurred many times. The gene calls are TRBV7-3 and TRBJ2-3; 9 nucleotides line up with TRBD1. The CDR3 sequence is 16 residues long. The V segment lost 5 bases and the J segment 3 bases; nucleotides outside the gene matches: 9. Per germline, CDR1 SGHTA and CDR2 FQGTGA. CDR3 nucleotide sequence: TGTGCCAGCAGCATAGATCCGGGACAGGGAACAGATACGCAGTATTTT. This translates into CASSIDPGQGTDTQYF.

The V call is TRBV7-3, the J call TRBJ2-6; D unclear. Germline CDR1 is SGHTA and CDR2 is FQGTGA. The germline V and J ends were trimmed by 4 bases and 4 bases, with 11 bases remaining between them. This CDR3 spans 15 amino acids. Written as DNA, the CDR3 is TGTGCCAGCAGCTACATAGTACCCGGGGCCAACGTCCTGACTTTC. This encodes CASSYIVPGANVLTF. Full variable domain (rest looked up from reference TRBV7-3 and TRBJ2-6): GAGVSQTPSNKVTEKGKYVELRCDPISGHTALYWYRQSLGQGPEFLIYFQGTGAADDSGLPNDRFFAVRPEGSVSTLKIQRTERGDSAVYLCASSYIVPGANVLTFGAGSRLTVL.

This clonotype was recorded at least ten times. For the CDR3, the DNA is TGTGCCAGCAGCTTAGGGCCTAGCGGGAAGGCCAAAAACATTCAGTACTTC. Translation: CASSLGPSGKAKNIQYF. The rearrangement uses TRBV7-2 and TRBJ2-4; 9 nucleotides line up with TRBD2. J lost 1 base, V lost 1 base, and 5 bases had no gene match. From germline, CDR1 is SGHTA and CDR2 FQGNSA. The CDR3 totals 17 residues.